The TCR beta chain under discussion was sequenced for a study of vaccination effects on CD4 cells after COVID-19 (dated by TCRdb to between 2022 and 2023). In terms of the full investigation: Each participant got two doses of an mRNA SARS-CoV-2 vaccine, either BNT162b2 or mRNA-1273. SARS-CoV-2 spike-specific CD4+ TCR repertoires from before and after mRNA vaccination were compared in COVID-19 convalescent patients and in infection-naive vaccine recipients. The full study included some 10 COVID-19 convalescent patients and a few SARS-CoV-2-naive healthy vaccine recipients. In the study, cultures from other donors were sequenced using the Oncomine TCR Beta short-read assay on an Illumina iSeq 100.

The germline V gene specifies MNHEY as CDR1 and SVGAGI as CDR2. From cysteine to phenylalanine, the CDR3 is 14 amino acids long. Just the 42-base CDR3 DNA is kept, in frame starting at base 1. The junction carries 14 bases between V and J, which are trimmed by 6 bases and 4 bases respectively. This clone was detected a few times. No cognate antigen has been identified for it. No quality values exist for individual bases; no much larger clone is one base distant. What the work shows at the level of the full study, not this receptor alone: Only a small number of convalescent patients were included, and no early post-infection timepoints were available, which limited the study. Among healthy vaccine recipients, nearly all vaccine-induced clones were SARS-CoV-2 mono-reactive, and only 1 of 255 was cross-reactive with common cold coronaviruses. Both infection-induced and vaccine-induced clones contracted markedly at late post-vaccination timepoints, which is consistent with waning T cell responses.

The library was obtained by the immunoSEQ multiplex PCR assay. TCR beta CDR3 sequencing was performed on DNA from the cultured, isolated CD4+ T cells. As for the authors' bioinformatics: Non-productive TCR sequences were discarded, and reads were trimmed to the CDR3 region, with only CDR3s of 7 or more amino acids retained. Antigen-specific clonotypes were identified using the MANAFEST web app by comparison of expansion in peptide wells against reference cultures. To be called positive, a clone needed expansion at FDR<0.05 compared with the reference and with all other wells, an odds ratio greater than 5, and a frequency greater than 0.1% in two replicate wells. Cross-reactive clonotypes were defined as significantly expanded in SARS-CoV-2 spike wells and in at least one common cold coronavirus spike condition. Levenshtein distance calculated with the stringdist R package was used to assess CDR3 similarity, and unrooted trees were constructed with ape in R 3.6.1. Entries here come from immuneACCESS through TCRdb and include only in-frame sequences with V and J called. Some clones fail to appear in such tables; in the studies checked, an unresolved V gene covers under half of the shortfall, and the cause of the remainder is unknown. The V and J calls and clone size are taken from that table; D and trimming were inferred from the DNA. The table for this sample lists about 41,000 clones; about two thirds of them were counted only once. Jointly, the top ten make up 20% to 30% of the sample.

To identify antigen-specific CD4+ T cell clonotypes by their expansion, the ViraFEST assay first stimulated PBMC with viral peptide pools and then applied TCR sequencing. After less than 13 days of culture, CD4+ T cells were isolated with the EasySep CD4+ T cell isolation kit. Negative nucleocapsid antibody results before and after vaccination confirmed that the healthy vaccine recipients had no prior SARS-CoV-2 infection. Around 2 million PBMC per well were cultured in IMDM with around 5% human AB serum, 9 to 10 IU/ml IL-2 and gentamicin, plus 10 ug/ml peptides. On days 3 and 7, half of the culture medium was replaced with fresh IL-2-containing medium. Unless noted otherwise, every peptide stimulation condition was cultured in triplicate wells. Using Ficoll-Paque Plus gradient centrifugation, PBMC were separated from whole blood and then either used fresh or cryopreserved at -140C. The overlapping peptide pools covered the spike proteins of SARS-CoV-2 and of the common cold coronaviruses HCoV-NL63, HCoV-OC43 and HCoV-229E. The QIAamp micro DNA kit was used to extract genomic DNA from the cultured CD4+ T cells.

This specimen was CD4+ T cells from PBMCs cultured with HCoV-OC43 spike peptides, taken before COVID-19 vaccination. Sample cell subset or site, as interpreted from the label and publication: HCoV-OC43 spike overlapping peptide pool stimulation. The sequence is built from TRBV6-5 and TRBJ2-3; the D call is possibly TRBD1 or TRBD2, each sharing 5 bases. This receptor was identified in a human donor who received a COVID-19 vaccine. CDR3 protein: CASSPGTAPDTQYF. The DNA reads TGTGCCAGCAGCCCCGGGACCGCGCCAGATACGCAGTATTTT.